The 9 T cell receptor beta chains presented below share a single source sample, sequenced in a study of molecular identifiers for immune sequencing clone quantification. MiXCR was run by TCRdb on the PCR reads, yielding one entry per CDR3 protein. The sample lists about 89,000 distinct CDR3 sequences, roughly 20% occurring once. The sample consisted of naive CD8+ T cells from blood, with Jurkat cell RNA spiked in. Noted subset: FACS-sorted CD8+CD4-CCR7+CD45RA+ naive T cells. The receptors here all came from a human donor in good health. Some libraries in this study had Jurkat cell RNA spiked in.

This clonotype has at least ten counts. This chain uses TRBV5-6 with TRBJ1-5; D unclear. The germline CDR1 and CDR2 sequences are SGHDT and YYEEEE. V shed 2 bases and J shed 0 bases, with 18 bases lying between them. The CDR3 contains 18 residues. The CDR3 loop reads CASSLSTSDRYSNQPQHF. In nucleotides, the CDR3 is TGTGCCAGCAGCTTATCAACCTCGGACCGATATAGCAATCAGCCCCAGCATTTT.

This clonotype was seen ten or more times. The V and J genes are TRBV7-9 and TRBJ1-5; 9 bases line up with TRBD1. CDR1 and CDR2 from the germline V gene are SEHNR and FQNEAQ (reference sequence). The trim removed 6 bases at V and 6 bases at J, leaving 6 bases unmatched. This CDR3 has 14 residues. The CDR3 coding sequence is TGTGCCAGCAGTCCGGGACAGGGCATTCAGCCCCAGCATTTT. This translates into CASSPGQGIQPQHF.

This clonotype appeared a few times. It may be a read error: a sequence one base away is much more abundant. The V and J genes are TRBV2 and TRBJ2-6; D unclear. Germline CDR1 is SNHLY and CDR2 is FYNNEI. The length of the CDR3 is 14 residues. The DNA of the CDR3 is TGTGCCAGCACCCCATTTTCTGGTTCCAACGTCCTGGCTTTC. Its protein is CASTPFSGSNVLAF.

On this clonotype itself: This may arise from a read error, as a much more abundant clone is one base away. The chain recombines TRBV30 with TRBJ2-5; tentatively, D is TRBD1 or TRBD2 (5 bases each). Trimming left V 5 bases short and J 5 bases short, with 15 bases between. The CDR3 spans 13 residues. From germline, CDR1 is GTSNPN and CDR2 SVGIG (reference sequence). In DNA, the CDR3 is TGTGCCTGGGCTAGGGACGTCGGGGAGACCCAGTACTTC. It yields the protein CAWARDVGETQYF.

This clonotype occurred many times. This chain connects TRBV10-3 to TRBJ2-1; 9 bases are shared with TRBD1. Germline CDR1 ENHRY, CDR2 SYGVKD. V trimming: 3 bases; J trimming: 10 bases; junction bases outside the gene matches: 10. This CDR3 has 15 amino acids. CDR3 region: CAISDPGTGFREQFF. The DNA for the CDR3 is TGTGCCATCAGTGACCCCGGGACAGGGTTTCGCGAGCAGTTCTTC.

There are many counts of this clonotype. The chain is built from TRBV14 and TRBJ2-1, with 7 positions matching TRBD1. With V trimmed by 6 bases and J by 3 bases, 5 bases remained unmatched. The CDR3 extends over 14 amino acids. Germline V lookup: CDR1 SGHDN, CDR2 FVKESK. This chain's CDR3 is CASRQGIHYNEQFF. The DNA for the CDR3 is TGTGCCAGCAGACAGGGGATCCACTACAATGAGCAGTTCTTC.

This clonotype was recorded at least ten times. The V and J genes are TRBV4-1 and TRBJ2-7; TRBD1 matches 8 bases. The CDR3 totals 16 residues. Germline V gives CDR1 MGHRA, CDR2 YSYEKL. The junction had 7 bases not matched to a gene; V was cut back by 0 bases and J by 3 bases. The CDR3 DNA sequence: TGCGCCAGCAGCCAAGATCGGGCAGGGGGCTACTACGAGCAGTACTTC. This codes for CASSQDRAGGYYEQYF.

This clonotype was observed many times. This rearrangement joins TRBV4-3 to TRBJ2-7, with 9 bases aligning to TRBD2. Germline V gene data show CDR1 as LGHNA and CDR2 as YSLEER. Trimming at V came to 2 bases and at J to 2 bases, leaving 4 bases not matched to a gene. There are 15 residues in the CDR3. This chain's CDR3 is CASSQTLAGAYEQYF. CDR3 coding DNA: TGCGCCAGCAGCCAAACACTAGCGGGTGCCTACGAGCAGTACTTC.

This clonotype was recorded at least ten times. The J gene is TRBJ2-1, the V gene TRBV19; D remains ambiguous. V lost 3 bases, J lost 4 bases, and 7 bases lay in between. The germline gives CDR1 LNHDA, CDR2 SQIVND (reference sequence). The CDR3 covers 13 residues. This CDR3 reads CASSIGPYNEQFF. CDR3 DNA sequence: TGTGCCAGTAGTATTGGGCCATACAATGAGCAGTTCTTC.